This T cell receptor beta chain is drawn from a study of blood T cell repertoires in COVID-19. In the study overall: Sites in the United States, Italy and Spain provided acute and convalescent COVID-19 samples. T cells, B-cell-depleted T cells, or PBMCs provided the cDNA or gDNA that served as material.

Of note for this clone: Sequence at one end of the junction differs from germline and may be a read error.

As originally analysed: Amplification with reference gene primers provided the estimates of nucleated cell counts. The repertoire was sequenced with immunoSEQ multiplex PCR; TCRdb's copy has only in-frame clones and lacks some. That table is the source of V, J and clone size, and D and trimming were worked out from the DNA. The table records 70,000 or so clones, roughly 86% of them present only once. Material for sequencing was peripheral blood. The origin of this receptor is a man in his 70s with active COVID-19.

CDR3 nucleotide sequence: TGTGCCAGTGGGGTCGGGGGGAACGGTGAAAAACTGTTTTTT. Its translation is CASGVGGNGEKLFF. The chain is built from TRBV12-5 and TRBJ1-4; D might be TRBD1 (5 bases). CDR3 length: 14 residues. In germline, CDR1 is LGHNT, CDR2 FRNRAP.